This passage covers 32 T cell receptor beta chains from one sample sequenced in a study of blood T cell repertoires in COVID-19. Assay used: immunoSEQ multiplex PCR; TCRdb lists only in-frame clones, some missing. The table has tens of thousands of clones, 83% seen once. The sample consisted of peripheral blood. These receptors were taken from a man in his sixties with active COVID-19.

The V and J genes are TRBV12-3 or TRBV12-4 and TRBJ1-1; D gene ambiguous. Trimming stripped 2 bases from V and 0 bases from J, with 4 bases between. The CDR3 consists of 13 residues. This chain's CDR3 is CASSLRVNTEAFF. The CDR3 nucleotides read TGTGCCAGCAGTTTAAGAGTGAACACTGAAGCTTTCTTT.

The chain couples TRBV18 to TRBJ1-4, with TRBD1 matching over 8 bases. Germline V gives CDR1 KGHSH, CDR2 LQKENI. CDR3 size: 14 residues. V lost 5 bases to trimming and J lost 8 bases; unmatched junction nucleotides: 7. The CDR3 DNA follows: TGTGCCAGCTCAGCGACAGGGGAGGTGGAAAAACTGTTTTTT. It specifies CASSATGEVEKLFF.

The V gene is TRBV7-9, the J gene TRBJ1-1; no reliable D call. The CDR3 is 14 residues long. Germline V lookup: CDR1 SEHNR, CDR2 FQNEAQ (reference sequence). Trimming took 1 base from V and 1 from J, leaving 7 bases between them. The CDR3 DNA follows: TGTGCCAGCAGCTTAGTTCTAGGGAACACTGAAGCTTTCTTT. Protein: CASSLVLGNTEAFF.

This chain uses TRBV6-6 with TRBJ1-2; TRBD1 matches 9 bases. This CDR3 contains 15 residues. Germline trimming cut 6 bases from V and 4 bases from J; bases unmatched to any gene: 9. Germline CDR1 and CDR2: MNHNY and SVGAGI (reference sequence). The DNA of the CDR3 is TGTGCCAGCAGCTCAGGGACAGGGAGGGCCTATGGCTACACCTTC. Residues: CASSSGTGRAYGYTF.

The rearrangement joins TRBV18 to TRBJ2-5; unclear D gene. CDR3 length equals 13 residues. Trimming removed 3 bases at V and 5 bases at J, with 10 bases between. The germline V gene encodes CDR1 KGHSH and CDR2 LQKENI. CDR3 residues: CASSPELGETQYF. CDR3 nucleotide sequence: TGTGCCAGCTCACCGGAACTCGGGGAGACCCAGTACTTC.

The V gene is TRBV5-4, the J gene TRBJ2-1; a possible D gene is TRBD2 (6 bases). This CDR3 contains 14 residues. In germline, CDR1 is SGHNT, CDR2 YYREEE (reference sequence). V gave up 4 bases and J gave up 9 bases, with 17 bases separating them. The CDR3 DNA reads TGTGCCAGCAGCCCTAATACGGGGGTGGGTGAGCAGTTCTTC. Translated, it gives CASSPNTGVGEQFF.

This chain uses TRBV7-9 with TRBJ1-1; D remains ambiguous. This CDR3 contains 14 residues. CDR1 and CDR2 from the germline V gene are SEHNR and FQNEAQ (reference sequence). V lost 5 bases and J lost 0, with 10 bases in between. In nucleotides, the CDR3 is TGTGCCAGCAGCCGTACAGTGATGAACACTGAAGCTTTCTTT. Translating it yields CASSRTVMNTEAFF.

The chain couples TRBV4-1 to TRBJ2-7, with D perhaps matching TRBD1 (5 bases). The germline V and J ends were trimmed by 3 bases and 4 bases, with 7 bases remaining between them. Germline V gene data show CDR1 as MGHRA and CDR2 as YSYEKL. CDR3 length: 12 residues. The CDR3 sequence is CASSQAGYEQYF. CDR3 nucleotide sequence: TGCGCCAGCAGCCAGGCAGGGTACGAGCAGTACTTC.

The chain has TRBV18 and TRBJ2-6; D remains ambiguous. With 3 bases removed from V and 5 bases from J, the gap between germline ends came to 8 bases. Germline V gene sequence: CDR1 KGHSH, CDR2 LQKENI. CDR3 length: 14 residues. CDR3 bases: TGTGCCAGCTCACCGGCGGAAAGGGCCAACGTCCTGACTTTC. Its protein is CASSPAERANVLTF.

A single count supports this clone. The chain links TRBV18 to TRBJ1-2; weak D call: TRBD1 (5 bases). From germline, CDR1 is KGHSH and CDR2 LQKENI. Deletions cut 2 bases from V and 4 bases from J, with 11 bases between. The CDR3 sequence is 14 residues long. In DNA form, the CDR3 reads TGTGCCAGCTCACCAGCCAGGGCTGGCTATGGCTACACCTTC. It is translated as CASSPARAGYGYTF.

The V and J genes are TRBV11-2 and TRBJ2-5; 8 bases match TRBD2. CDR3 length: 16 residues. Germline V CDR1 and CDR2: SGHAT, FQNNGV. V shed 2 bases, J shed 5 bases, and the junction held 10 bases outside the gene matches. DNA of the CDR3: TGTGCCAGCAGCTTATCGGGCGGGGGGATAGCGGAGACCCAGTACTTC. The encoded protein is CASSLSGGGIAETQYF.

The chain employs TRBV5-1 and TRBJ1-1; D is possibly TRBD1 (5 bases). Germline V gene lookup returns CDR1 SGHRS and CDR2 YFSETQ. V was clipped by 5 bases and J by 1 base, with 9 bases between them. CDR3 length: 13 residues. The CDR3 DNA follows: TGCGCCAGCAGGGCCACAGGGAACACTGAAGCTTTCTTT. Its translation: CASRATGNTEAFF.

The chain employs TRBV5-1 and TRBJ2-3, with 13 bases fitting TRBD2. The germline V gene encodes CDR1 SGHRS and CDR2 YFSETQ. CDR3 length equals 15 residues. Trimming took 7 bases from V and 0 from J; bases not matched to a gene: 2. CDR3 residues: CASGTSGISTDTQYF. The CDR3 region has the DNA TGCGCCAGCGGGACTAGCGGGATCAGCACAGATACGCAGTATTTT.

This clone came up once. CDR3 nucleotide sequence: TGTGCCAGCAGCCAAGATGTCGGGAGGGCCCCGCAGTTCTTC. It is translated as CASSQDVGRAPQFF. The chain combines TRBV14 with TRBJ2-1; 8 bases agree with TRBD2. The J segment lost 12 bases and the V segment lost 0 bases, leaving 7 bases of the junction unmatched. Germline CDR1 is SGHDN and CDR2 is FVKESK. There are 14 residues in the CDR3.

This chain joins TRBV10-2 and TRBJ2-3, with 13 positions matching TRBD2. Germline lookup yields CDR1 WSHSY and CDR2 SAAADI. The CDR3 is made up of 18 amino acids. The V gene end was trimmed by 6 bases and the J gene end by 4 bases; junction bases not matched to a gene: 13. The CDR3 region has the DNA TGCGCCAGCAGGAGACTAGCGGGGGGCCCACTTGGGTCAGATACGCAGTATTTT. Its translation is CASRRLAGGPLGSDTQYF.

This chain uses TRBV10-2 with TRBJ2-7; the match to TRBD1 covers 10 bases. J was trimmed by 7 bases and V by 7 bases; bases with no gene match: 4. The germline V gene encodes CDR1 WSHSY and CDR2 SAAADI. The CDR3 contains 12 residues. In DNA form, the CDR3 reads TGCGCCAGCACCGGGACAGGGGTTGAGCAGTACTTC. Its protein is CASTGTGVEQYF.

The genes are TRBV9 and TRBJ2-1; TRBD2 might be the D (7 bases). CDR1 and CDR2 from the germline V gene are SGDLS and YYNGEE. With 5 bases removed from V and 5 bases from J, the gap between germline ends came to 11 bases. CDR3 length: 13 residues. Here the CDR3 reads CASSGGAHNEQFF. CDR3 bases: TGTGCCAGCAGTGGGGGGGCCCACAATGAGCAGTTCTTC. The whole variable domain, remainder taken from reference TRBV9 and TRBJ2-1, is DSGVTQTPKHLITATGQRVTLRCSPRSGDLSVYWYQQSLDQGLQFLIQYYNGEERAKGNILERFSAQQFPDLHSELNLSSLELGDSALYFCASSGGAHNEQFFGPGTRLTVL.

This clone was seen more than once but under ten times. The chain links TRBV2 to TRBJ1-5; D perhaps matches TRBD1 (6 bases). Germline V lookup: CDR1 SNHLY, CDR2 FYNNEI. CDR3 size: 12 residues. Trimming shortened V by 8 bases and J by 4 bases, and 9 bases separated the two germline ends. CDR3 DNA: TGTGCCAGCGACCAGGGGAATCAGCCCCAGCATTTT. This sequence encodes CASDQGNQPQHF.

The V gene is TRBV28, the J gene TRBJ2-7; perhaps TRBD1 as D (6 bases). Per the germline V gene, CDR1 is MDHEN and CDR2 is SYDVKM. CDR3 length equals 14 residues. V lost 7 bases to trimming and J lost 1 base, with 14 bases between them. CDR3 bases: TGTGCCAGCATAGTGGGGGCGGGTTCCTACGAGCAGTACTTC. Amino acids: CASIVGAGSYEQYF.

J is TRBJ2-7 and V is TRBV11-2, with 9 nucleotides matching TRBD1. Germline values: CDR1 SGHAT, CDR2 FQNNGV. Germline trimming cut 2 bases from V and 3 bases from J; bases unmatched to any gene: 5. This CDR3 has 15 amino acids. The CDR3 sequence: CASSLSGTGNYEQYF. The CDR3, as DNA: TGTGCCAGCAGCTTATCCGGGACAGGGAACTACGAGCAGTACTTC.

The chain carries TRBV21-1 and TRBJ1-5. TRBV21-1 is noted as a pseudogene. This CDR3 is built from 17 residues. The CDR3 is CASSTPIPVDANQPQHF. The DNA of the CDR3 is TGTGCCAGCAGCACCCCCATACCGGTAGATGCAAATCAGCCCCAGCATTTT.

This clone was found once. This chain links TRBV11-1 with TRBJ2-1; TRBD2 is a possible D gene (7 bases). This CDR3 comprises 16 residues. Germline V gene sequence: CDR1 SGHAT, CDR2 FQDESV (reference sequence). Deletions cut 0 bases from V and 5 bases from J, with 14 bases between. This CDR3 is CASSLAKGGVHNEQFF. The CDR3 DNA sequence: TGTGCCAGCAGCTTAGCGAAGGGGGGGGTCCACAATGAGCAGTTCTTC.

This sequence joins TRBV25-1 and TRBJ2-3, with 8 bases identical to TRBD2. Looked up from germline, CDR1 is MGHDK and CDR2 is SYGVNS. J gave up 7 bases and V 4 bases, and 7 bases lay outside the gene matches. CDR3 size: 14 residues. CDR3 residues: CASSGTSTGNTQYF. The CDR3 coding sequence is TGTGCCAGCAGTGGGACTAGCACGGGGAATACGCAGTATTTT.

In DNA form, the CDR3 reads TGTGCCAGCAGCTTAGGGCCGGGAGCGGAAACTGAAGCTTTCTTT. Protein: CASSLGPGAETEAFF. This rearrangement joins TRBV7-9 to TRBJ1-1; D gene unclear. This CDR3 is built from 15 residues. Germline CDR1 SEHNR, CDR2 FQNEAQ (reference sequence). Deletions cut 1 base from V and 5 bases from J, with 14 bases between.

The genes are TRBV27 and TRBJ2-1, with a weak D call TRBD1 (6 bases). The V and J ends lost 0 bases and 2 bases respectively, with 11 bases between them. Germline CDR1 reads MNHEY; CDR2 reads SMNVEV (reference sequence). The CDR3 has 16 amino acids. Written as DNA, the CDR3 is TGTGCCAGCAGTTTATCCCAGGGGAACCCCTACAATGAGCAGTTCTTC. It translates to CASSLSQGNPYNEQFF.

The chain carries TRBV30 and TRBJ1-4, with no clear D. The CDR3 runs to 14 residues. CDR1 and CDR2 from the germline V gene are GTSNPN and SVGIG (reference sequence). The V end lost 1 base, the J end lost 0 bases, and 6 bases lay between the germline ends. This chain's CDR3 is CAWSARSTNEKLFF. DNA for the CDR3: TGTGCCTGGAGTGCGAGGTCAACTAATGAAAAACTGTTTTTT.

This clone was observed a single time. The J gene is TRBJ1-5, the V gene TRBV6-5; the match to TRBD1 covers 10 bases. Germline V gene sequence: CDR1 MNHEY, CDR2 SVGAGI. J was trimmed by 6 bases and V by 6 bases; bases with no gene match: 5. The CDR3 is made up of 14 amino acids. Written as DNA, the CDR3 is TGTGCCAGCAGCCTCGGACAGGGGGGTCAGCCCCAGCATTTT. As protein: CASSLGQGGQPQHF.

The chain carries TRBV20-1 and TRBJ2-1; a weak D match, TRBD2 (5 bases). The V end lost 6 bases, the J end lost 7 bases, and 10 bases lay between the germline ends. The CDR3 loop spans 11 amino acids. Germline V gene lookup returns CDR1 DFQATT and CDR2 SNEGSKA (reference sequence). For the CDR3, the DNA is TGCAGTGCCGATCAGCGGAATGAGCAGTTCTTC. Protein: CSADQRNEQFF.

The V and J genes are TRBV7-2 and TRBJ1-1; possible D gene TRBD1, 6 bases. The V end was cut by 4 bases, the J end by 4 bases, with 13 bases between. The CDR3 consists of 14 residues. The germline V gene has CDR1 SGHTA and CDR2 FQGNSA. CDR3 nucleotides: TGTGCCAGCAGCTCTCAGGGGTCGGGCACTGAAGCTTTCTTT. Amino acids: CASSSQGSGTEAFF.

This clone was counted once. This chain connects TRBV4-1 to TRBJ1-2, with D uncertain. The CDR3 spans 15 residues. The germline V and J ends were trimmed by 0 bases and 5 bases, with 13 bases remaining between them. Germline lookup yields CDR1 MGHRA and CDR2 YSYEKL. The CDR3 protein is CASSQEVADPYGYTF. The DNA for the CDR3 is TGCGCCAGCAGCCAAGAGGTAGCGGACCCATATGGCTACACCTTC.

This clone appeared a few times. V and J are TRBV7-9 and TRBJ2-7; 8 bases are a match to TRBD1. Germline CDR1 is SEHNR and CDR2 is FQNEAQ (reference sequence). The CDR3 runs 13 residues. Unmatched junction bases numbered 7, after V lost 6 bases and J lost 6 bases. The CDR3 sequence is CASRETGDPEQYF. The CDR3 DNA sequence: TGTGCCAGCAGAGAGACAGGGGATCCCGAGCAGTACTTC.

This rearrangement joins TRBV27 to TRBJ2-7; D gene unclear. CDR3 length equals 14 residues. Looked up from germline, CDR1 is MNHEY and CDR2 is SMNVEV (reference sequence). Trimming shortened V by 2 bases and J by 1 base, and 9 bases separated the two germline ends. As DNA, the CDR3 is TGTGCCAGCAGTTTAGCGGCCGGGTCCTACGAGCAGTACTTC. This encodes CASSLAAGSYEQYF.